The 13 T cell receptor beta chains below were found in one sample sequenced in a study of response to subunit inactivated influenza vaccine. Each CDR3 protein is one row after TCRdb ran MiXCR on the RT-PCR reads. The data hold more than 150,000 distinct CDR3 sequences, with around 9% observed a single time. The sample in question was non-naive T cells sorted from PBMCs, obtained on the day of vaccination. These receptors were collected from a man in his fifties who received an inactivated influenza vaccine.

This clonotype was seen only a few times. This sequence joins TRBV12-3 or TRBV12-4 and TRBJ1-2, with 7 bases matching TRBD1. J lost 4 bases, V lost 6 bases, and 5 bases had no gene match. This CDR3 is built from 13 residues. CDR3 loop: CASSAGQSYGYTF. The DNA for the CDR3 is TGTGCCAGCAGCGCGGGACAGTCCTATGGCTACACCTTC.

This clonotype was seen a few times. The chain has TRBV21-1 and TRBJ2-3. TRBV21-1 is reported as a pseudogene. This CDR3 region has 14 residues. In DNA, the CDR3 is TGTGCCAGCAGCGAAGACAGCTACACAGATACGCAGTATTTT. Its translation is CASSEDSYTDTQYF.

The chain has TRBV5-5 and TRBJ1-3; D is undetermined. V gave up 0 bases and J gave up 0 bases, with 10 bases separating them. The CDR3 loop spans 16 amino acids. The germline V gene encodes CDR1 SGHKS and CDR2 YYEKEE (reference sequence). This CDR3 is CASSLDIPSSGNTIYF. For the CDR3, the DNA is TGTGCCAGCAGCTTGGATATCCCCAGCTCTGGAAACACCATATATTTT.

The CDR3 DNA reads as TGCGCCAGCAGCCAAGAACGGGGGACAGCCTACTACACCTTC. It yields the protein CASSQERGTAYYTF. The chain uses TRBV4-3 and TRBJ1-2; TRBD1 matches 7 bases. V gave up 0 bases and J gave up 10 bases; unmatched junction bases: 8. The germline gives CDR1 LGHNA, CDR2 YSLEER. The CDR3 is 14 residues long.

This clonotype was observed a handful of times. This chain joins TRBV6-2 or TRBV6-3 and TRBJ1-2; D gene ambiguous. V was shortened by 6 bases and J by 6 bases, with 5 bases between the two germline ends. The CDR3 extends over 10 amino acids. The germline V gene encodes CDR1 MNHEY and CDR2 SVGEGT. The CDR3 sequence is CASSHHGYTF. The CDR3, as DNA: TGTGCCAGCAGCCACCATGGCTACACCTTC.

This clonotype was recorded at least ten times. This sequence joins TRBV5-1 and TRBJ2-2, with 7 positions matching TRBD1. CDR1 is SGHRS, CDR2 YFSETQ, per germline. The ends lost 3 bases at V and 3 bases at J; junction bases unmatched: 5. The CDR3 runs to 15 residues. For the CDR3, the DNA is TGCGCCAGCAGCTCGGGACAGCTGGACACCGGGGAGCTGTTTTTT. Its translation: CASSSGQLDTGELFF.

There are many counts of this clonotype. V gene TRBV6-5 combines with J gene TRBJ2-3, with TRBD2 matching 7 bases. The CDR3 has 16 amino acids. The germline gives CDR1 MNHEY, CDR2 SVGAGI. Unmatched junction bases numbered 5, after V lost 0 bases and J lost 2 bases. The DNA for the CDR3 is TGTGCCAGCAGTTACTCCCGGGGGGTGGTCACAGATACGCAGTATTTT. It yields the protein CASSYSRGVVTDTQYF.

This chain links TRBV12-3 or TRBV12-4 with TRBJ2-5; D perhaps matches TRBD1 (6 bases). This CDR3 is built from 16 residues. V was clipped by 6 bases and J by 2 bases, with 19 bases between them. The CDR3 here is CASSPRGTTSQETQYF. CDR3 in DNA: TGTGCCAGCAGCCCAAGGGGGACAACTTCTCAAGAGACCCAGTACTTC.

This clonotype was recorded a few times. This chain joins TRBV6-2 or TRBV6-3 and TRBJ1-1; D unclear. CDR3 length: 14 residues. V dropped 0 bases and J dropped 6 bases, with 11 bases sitting between them. Germline lookup yields CDR1 MNHEY and CDR2 SVGEGT. CDR3 region: CASSYSSGTPEAFF. In nucleotides, the CDR3 is TGTGCCAGCAGTTACTCGAGTGGAACACCTGAAGCTTTCTTT.

The genes are TRBV12-3 or TRBV12-4 and TRBJ2-3, with 7 positions matching TRBD1. This CDR3 contains 15 residues. V lost 6 bases to trimming and J lost 2 bases; unmatched junction nucleotides: 8. The CDR3 nucleotides read TGTGCCAGCAGACTCTCACAGGGGTACACAGATACGCAGTATTTT. Protein: CASRLSQGYTDTQYF.

This clonotype has a handful of counts. The chain carries TRBV5-1 and TRBJ2-7; tentative D call: TRBD2 (7 bases). The germline CDR1 and CDR2 sequences are SGHRS and YFSETQ. The CDR3 is 16 amino acids. V shed 0 bases and J shed 4 bases, with 17 bases lying between them. CDR3 sequence: CASSLDGGGLSYEQYF. The CDR3 DNA reads as TGCGCCAGCAGCTTGGACGGCGGGGGCCTTTCTTACGAGCAGTACTTC.

The table lists this clonotype with a few counts. The CDR3 bases are TGTGCCAGCAGCCAAGGGCCTGGACAGGGGGGCCACTACGAGCAGTACTTC. Translating it yields CASSQGPGQGGHYEQYF. The chain employs TRBV3-1 and TRBJ2-7, with TRBD1 identical over 10 bases. V lost 1 base and J lost 3; bases outside the gene matches: 9. The CDR3 loop spans 17 amino acids. The germline CDR1 and CDR2 sequences are LGHDT and YNNKEL (reference sequence).

This clonotype came up many times. In nucleotides, the CDR3 is TGCAGCGCTCGACGGGCAGATACGCAGTATTTT. Translation: CSARRADTQYF. This chain uses TRBV29-1 with TRBJ2-3; D not resolved. Trimming left V 7 bases short and J 4 bases short, with 9 bases between. This CDR3 spans 11 amino acids. CDR1 SQVTM and CDR2 ANQGSEA come from the germline V gene.